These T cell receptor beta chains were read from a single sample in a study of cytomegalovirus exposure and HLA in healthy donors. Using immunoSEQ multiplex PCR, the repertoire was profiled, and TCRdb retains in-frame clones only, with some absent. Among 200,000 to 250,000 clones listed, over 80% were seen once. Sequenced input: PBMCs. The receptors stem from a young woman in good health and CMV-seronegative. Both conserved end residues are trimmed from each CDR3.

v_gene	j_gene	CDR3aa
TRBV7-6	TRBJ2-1	ASSLVSGSGTYNEQF
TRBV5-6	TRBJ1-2	AATTGGRLFYGYT
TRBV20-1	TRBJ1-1	SAGGQNEAF
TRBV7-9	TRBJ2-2	AIPLADATGELF
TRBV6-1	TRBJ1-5	ASTDPRRRSNQPQH
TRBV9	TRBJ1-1	ASSVGQGAWGTEAF
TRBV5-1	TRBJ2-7	ASSLAGTSGEQY
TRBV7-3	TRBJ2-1	ASSDMSGGEGFVNEQF
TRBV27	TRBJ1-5	ASSLTTGRNQPQH
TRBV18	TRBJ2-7	ASSERSSYEQY
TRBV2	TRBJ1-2	ASGGQAHT
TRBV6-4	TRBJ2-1	ASSDRLAGDNEQF
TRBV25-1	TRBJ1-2	ASSAYEQGNYGYT